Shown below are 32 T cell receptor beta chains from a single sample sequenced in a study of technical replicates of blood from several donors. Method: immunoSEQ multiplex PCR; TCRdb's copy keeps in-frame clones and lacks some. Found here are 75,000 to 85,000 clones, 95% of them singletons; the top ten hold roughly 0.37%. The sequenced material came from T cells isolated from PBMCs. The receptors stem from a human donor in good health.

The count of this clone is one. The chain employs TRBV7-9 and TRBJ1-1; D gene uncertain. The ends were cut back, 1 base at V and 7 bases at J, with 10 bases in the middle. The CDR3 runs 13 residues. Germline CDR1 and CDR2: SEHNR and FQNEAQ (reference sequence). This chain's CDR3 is CASSLGHGLEAFF. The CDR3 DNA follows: TGTGCCAGCAGCTTAGGACACGGACTTGAAGCTTTCTTT.

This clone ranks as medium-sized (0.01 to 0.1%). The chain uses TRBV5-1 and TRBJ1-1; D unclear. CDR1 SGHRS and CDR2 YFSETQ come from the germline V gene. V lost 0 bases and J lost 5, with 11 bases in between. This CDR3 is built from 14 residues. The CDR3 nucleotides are TGCGCCAGCAGCTTGGAAGCCGCTGAGACTGAAGCTTTCTTT. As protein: CASSLEAAETEAFF.

CDR3 protein: CASSQDLRNEQFF. CDR3 sequence (DNA): TGTGCCAGCAGCCAAGATCTCAGGAATGAGCAGTTCTTC. The chain links TRBV4-2 to TRBJ2-1; D gene uncertain. Trimming pared 0 bases from V and 7 bases from J, leaving 7 bases between. The CDR3 contains 13 residues. CDR1 LGHNA and CDR2 YNFKEQ come from the germline V gene.

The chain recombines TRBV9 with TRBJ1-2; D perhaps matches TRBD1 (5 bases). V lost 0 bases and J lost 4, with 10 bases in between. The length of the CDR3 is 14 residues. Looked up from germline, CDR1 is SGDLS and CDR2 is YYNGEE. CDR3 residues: CASSVGGRAYGYTF. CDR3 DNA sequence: TGTGCCAGCAGCGTAGGAGGCAGGGCCTATGGCTACACCTTC.

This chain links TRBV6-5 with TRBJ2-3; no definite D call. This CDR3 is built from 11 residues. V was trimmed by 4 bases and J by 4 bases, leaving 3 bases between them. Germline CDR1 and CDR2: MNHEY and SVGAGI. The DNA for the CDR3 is TGTGCCAGCAGTTCCTCAGATACGCAGTATTTT. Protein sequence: CASSSSDTQYF.

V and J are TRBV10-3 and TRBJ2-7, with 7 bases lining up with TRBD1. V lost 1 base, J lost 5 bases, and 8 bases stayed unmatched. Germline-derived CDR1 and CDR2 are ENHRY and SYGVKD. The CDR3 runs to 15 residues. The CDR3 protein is CAISEFGQVSDEQYF. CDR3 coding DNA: TGTGCCATCAGTGAGTTTGGACAGGTTAGCGACGAGCAGTACTTC.

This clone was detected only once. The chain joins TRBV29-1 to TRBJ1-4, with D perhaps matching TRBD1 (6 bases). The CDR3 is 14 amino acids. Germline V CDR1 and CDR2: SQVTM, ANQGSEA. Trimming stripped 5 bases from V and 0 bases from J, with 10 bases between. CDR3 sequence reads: CSVSQGATNEKLFF. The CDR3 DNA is TGCAGCGTTTCACAGGGAGCAACTAATGAAAAACTGTTTTTT.

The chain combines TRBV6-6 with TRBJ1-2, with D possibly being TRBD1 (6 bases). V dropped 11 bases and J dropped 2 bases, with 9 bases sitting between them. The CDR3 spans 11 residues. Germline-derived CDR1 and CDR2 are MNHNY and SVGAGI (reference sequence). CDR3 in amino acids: CAGGGNYGYTF. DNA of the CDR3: TGTGCCGGCGGGGGCAACTATGGCTACACCTTC.

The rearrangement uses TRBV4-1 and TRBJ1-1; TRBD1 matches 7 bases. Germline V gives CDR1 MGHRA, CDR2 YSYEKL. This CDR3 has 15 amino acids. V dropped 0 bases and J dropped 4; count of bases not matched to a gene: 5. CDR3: CASSQDNRGGTEAFF. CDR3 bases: TGCGCCAGCAGCCAAGATAACAGGGGAGGCACTGAAGCTTTCTTT.

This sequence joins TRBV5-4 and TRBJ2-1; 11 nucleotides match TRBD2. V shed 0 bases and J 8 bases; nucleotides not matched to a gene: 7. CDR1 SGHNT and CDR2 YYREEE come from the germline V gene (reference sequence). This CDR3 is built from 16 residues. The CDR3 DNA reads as TGTGCCAGCAGCTTGGATCTAGCGGGGGGTAGGGATGAGCAGTTCTTC. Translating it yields CASSLDLAGGRDEQFF.

The CDR3: CASSAQGFGEKLFF. For the CDR3, the DNA is TGTGCCAGCAGCGCACAGGGTTTCGGTGAAAAACTGTTTTTT. The chain has TRBV6-5 and TRBJ1-4, with a weak D call TRBD1 (6 bases). Germline V CDR1 and CDR2: MNHEY, SVGAGI. CDR3 length: 14 residues. Trimming cost V 6 bases and J 7 bases, with 15 bases left between them.

CDR3 residues: CASSLGRQNQQPQHF. CDR3 nucleotide sequence: TGTGCCAGCAGCTTAGGGAGGCAGAACCAACAGCCCCAGCATTTT. The genes are TRBV7-8 and TRBJ1-5; D is ambiguous. Between the trimmed V and J ends, which lost 1 base and 7 bases, there was a span of 14 bases. This CDR3 spans 15 amino acids. CDR1 and CDR2 (germline): SGHVS, FQNEAQ.

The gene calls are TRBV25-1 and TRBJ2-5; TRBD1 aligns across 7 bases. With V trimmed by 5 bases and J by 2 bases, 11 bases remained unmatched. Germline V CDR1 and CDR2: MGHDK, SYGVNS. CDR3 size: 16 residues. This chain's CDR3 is CASSPTRQGTQETQYF. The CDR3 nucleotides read TGTGCCAGCAGTCCTACCAGACAGGGAACTCAAGAGACCCAGTACTTC.

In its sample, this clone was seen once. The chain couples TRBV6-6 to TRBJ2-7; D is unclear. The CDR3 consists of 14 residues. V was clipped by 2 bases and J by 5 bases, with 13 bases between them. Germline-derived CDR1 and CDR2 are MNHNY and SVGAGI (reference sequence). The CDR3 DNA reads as TGTGCCAGCAGTTACGTGGTTACACAAGACGAGCAGTACTTC. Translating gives CASSYVVTQDEQYF.

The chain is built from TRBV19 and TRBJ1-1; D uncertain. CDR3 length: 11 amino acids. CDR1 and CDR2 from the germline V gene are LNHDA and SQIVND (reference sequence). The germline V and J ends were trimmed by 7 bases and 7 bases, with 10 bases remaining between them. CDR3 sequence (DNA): TGTGCCAGTATGGCAGGAAGTGAAGCTTTCTTT. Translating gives CASMAGSEAFF.

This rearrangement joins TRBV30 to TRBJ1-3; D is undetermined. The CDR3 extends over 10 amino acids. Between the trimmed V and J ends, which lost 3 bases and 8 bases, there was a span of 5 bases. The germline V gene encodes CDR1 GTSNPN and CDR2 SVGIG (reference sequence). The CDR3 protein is CAWSAYTIYF. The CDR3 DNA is TGTGCCTGGAGCGCGTACACCATATATTTT.

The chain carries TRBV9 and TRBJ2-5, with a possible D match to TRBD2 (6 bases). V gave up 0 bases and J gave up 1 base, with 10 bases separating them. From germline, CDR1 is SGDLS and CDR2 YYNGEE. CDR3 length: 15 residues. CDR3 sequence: CASSVAGTFQETQYF. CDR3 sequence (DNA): TGTGCCAGCAGCGTAGCTGGGACTTTCCAAGAGACCCAGTACTTC. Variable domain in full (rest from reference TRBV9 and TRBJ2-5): DSGVTQTPKHLITATGQRVTLRCSPRSGDLSVYWYQQSLDQGLQFLIQYYNGEERAKGNILERFSAQQFPDLHSELNLSSLELGDSALYFCASSVAGTFQETQYFGPGTRLLVL.

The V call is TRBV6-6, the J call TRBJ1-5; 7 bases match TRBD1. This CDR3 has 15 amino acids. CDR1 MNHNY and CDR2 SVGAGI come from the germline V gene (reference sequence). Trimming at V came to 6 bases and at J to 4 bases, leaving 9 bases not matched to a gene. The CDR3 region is CASSAGTASNQPQHF. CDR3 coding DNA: TGTGCCAGCAGCGCGGGGACAGCTTCTAATCAGCCCCAGCATTTT.

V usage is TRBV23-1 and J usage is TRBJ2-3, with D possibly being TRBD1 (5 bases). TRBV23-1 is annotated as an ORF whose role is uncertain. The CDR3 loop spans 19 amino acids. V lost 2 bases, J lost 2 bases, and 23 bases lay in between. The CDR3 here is CASSQGGKGLGRHTDTQYF. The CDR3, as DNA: TGCGCCAGCAGTCAAGGCGGTAAGGGCTTGGGGCGGCACACAGATACGCAGTATTTT.

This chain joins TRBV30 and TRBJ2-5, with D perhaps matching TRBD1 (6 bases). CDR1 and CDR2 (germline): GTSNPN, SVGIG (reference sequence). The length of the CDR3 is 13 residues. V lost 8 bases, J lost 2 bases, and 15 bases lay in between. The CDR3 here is CALRRGLQETQYF. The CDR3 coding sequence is TGTGCCCTTCGCAGGGGTTTACAAGAGACCCAGTACTTC.

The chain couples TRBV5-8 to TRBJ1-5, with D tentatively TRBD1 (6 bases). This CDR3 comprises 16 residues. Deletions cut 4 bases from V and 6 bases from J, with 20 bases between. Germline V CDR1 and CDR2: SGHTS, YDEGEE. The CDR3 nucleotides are TGTGCCAGCAGCCCCAGGGGCAGGTTTATAGGTCAGCCCCAGCATTTT. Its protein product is CASSPRGRFIGQPQHF.

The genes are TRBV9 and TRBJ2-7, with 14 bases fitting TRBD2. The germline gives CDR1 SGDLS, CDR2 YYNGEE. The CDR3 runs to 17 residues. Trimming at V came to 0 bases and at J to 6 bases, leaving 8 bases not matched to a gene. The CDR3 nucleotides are TGTGCCAGCAGCGTAGACGGGACTAGCGGGAGACCCATCGAGCAGTACTTC. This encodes CASSVDGTSGRPIEQYF.

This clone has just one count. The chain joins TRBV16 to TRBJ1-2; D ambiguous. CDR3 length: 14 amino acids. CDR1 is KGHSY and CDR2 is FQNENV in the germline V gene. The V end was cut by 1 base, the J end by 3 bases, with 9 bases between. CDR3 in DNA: TGTGCCAGCAGCCAATATATTTCCGACTATGGCTACACCTTC. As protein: CASSQYISDYGYTF.

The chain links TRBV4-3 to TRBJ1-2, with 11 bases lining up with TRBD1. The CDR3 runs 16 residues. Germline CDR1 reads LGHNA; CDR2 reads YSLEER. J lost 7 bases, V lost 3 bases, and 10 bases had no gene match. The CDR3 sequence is CASSHPGGQGAGGYTF. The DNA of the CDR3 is TGCGCCAGCAGCCACCCTGGAGGACAGGGGGCAGGTGGCTACACCTTC.

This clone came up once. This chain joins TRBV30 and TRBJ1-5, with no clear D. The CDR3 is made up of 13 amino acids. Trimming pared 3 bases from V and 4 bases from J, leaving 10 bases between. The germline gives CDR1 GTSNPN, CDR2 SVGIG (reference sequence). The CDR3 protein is CAWSGSGNQPQHF. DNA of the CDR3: TGTGCCTGGAGCGGTAGTGGTAATCAGCCCCAGCATTTT.

The CDR3 loop is CASSVGTGATYEQYF. The DNA for the CDR3 is TGTGCCAGCAGCGTAGGGACGGGAGCAACCTACGAGCAGTACTTC. The chain uses TRBV9 and TRBJ2-7; D may be TRBD2 (6 bases). In germline, CDR1 is SGDLS, CDR2 YYNGEE. The V end was cut by 0 bases, the J end by 2 bases, with 12 bases between. This CDR3 contains 15 residues.

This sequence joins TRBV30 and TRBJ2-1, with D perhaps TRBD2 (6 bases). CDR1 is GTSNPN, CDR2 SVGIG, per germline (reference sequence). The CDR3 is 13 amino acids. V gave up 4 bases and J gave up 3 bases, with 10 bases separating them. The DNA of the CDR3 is TGTGCCTGGAAGGGCGGGATCTACAATGAGCAGTTCTTC. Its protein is CAWKGGIYNEQFF.

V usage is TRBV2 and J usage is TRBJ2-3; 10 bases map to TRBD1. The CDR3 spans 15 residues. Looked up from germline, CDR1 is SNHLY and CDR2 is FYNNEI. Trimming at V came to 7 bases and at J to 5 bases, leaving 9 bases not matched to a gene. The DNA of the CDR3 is TGTGCCAGCACCCCGGGACAGGGGCTGGGAGATACGCAGTATTTT. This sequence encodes CASTPGQGLGDTQYF.

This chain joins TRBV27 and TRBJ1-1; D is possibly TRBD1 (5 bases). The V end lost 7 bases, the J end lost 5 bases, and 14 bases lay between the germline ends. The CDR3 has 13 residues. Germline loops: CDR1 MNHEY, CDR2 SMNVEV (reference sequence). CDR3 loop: CASTDLGGTEAFF. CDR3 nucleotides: TGTGCCAGCACTGATCTGGGGGGGACTGAAGCTTTCTTT.

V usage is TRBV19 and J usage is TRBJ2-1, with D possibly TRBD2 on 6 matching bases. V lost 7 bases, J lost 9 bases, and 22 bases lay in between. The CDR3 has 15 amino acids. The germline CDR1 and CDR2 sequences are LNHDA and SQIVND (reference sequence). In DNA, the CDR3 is TGTGCCAGTACCCCGGCTATTGGGAGGTCGCGTGAGCAGTTCTTC. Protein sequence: CASTPAIGRSREQFF.

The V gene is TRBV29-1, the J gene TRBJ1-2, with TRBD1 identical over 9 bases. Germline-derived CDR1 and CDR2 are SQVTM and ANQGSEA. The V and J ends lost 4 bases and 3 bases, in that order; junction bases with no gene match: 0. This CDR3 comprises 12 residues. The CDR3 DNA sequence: TGCAGCGTTGGACAGGGGGACTATGGCTACACCTTC. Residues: CSVGQGDYGYTF.

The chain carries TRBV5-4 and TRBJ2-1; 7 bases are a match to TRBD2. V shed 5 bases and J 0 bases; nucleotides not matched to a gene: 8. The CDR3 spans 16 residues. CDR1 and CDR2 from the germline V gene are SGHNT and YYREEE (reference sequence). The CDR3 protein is CASRPGLGSSYNEQFF. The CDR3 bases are TGTGCCAGCAGGCCTGGACTAGGAAGCTCCTACAATGAGCAGTTCTTC.